This T cell receptor (beta chain) stems from a study of blood T cell repertoires in COVID-19. Assay used: immunoSEQ multiplex PCR; TCRdb lists only in-frame clones, some missing. The repertoire holds about 270,000 clones, approximately 90% seen once, with about 4% in the top ten. V lost 6 bases to trimming and J lost 2 bases, with 11 bases between them. Germline CDR1 and CDR2: SGHTA and FQGNSA. This CDR3 contains 13 residues. The sequenced sample was PBMCs or T cells enriched from blood (not recorded which). The rearrangement links TRBV7-2 to TRBJ2-7; perhaps TRBD2 as D (5 bases). The source is a woman in her 30s with acute COVID-19. This CDR3 is CASSRTVAYEQYF. The CDR3 nucleotides read TGTGCCAGCAGTCGGACTGTAGCCTACGAGCAGTACTTC. Complete variable domain (other parts from reference TRBV7-2 and TRBJ2-7): GAGVSQSPSNKVTEKGKDVELRCDPISGHTALYWYRQSLGQGLEFLIYFQGNSAPDKSGLPSDRFSAERTGGSVSTLTIQRTQQEDSAVYLCASSRTVAYEQYFGPGTRLTVT.